This T cell receptor beta chain was sequenced during a study of cytomegalovirus exposure and HLA in healthy donors (dated by TCRdb to 2017 to 2019). Regarding the research as a whole: A later analysis indicated that the 90 to 150 validation repertoires were generated on the platform also employed for the approximately 700 repertoires of the first cohort. The study aimed to test whether signatures of past pathogen exposure could be identified by cataloging public T cell receptors. In addition to the first cohort of 650 to 750 subjects, a separate validation cohort of approximately 130 different subjects was used. To predict cytomegalovirus infection status, the study combined high-throughput TCR immunosequencing, statistical association of individual TCRs with disease status, and machine learning. What the study reported, not specific to this receptor: The classifier was reported to diagnose cytomegalovirus status with high specificity and sensitivity in both the original cohort and the validation cohort. According to the authors, the approach could potentially be generalized to other disease states and immunological phenotypes. The validation cohort had no HLA typing available for a later analysis, so co-occurrence within that cohort was assessed over all 110 or so repertoires. Of the cluster scores, roughly 95% were above 0 in a later analysis, which found that TCRs clustered in the first cohort also tended to co-occur in the approximately 110 validation repertoires. While some public TCRs were present in many individuals, most TCR sequences turned up only very rarely across donors. In vitro tests confirmed that a few of the cytomegalovirus-associated TCR beta chains recognize cytomegalovirus antigens. In the study, some 180 TCR beta chains were listed as associated with cytomegalovirus.

According to the germline V gene, CDR1 reads SGHRS and CDR2 reads YFSETQ. The CDR3 measures 15 amino acids from cysteine to phenylalanine. CDR3 DNA is the only sequence kept; it has 45 bases, read in frame from the first base. V gives up 2 bases and J gives up 2 bases, and the segment between their germline ends measures 10 bases. In the case of this clone: This clone's antigen is unknown. Base qualities are not provided; no much larger clone lies one nucleotide away.

Library preparation employed the immunoSEQ multiplex PCR assay. The study's own analysis went as follows. A statistical classification framework was built to diagnose cytomegalovirus status from the catalog of TCR beta chain sequences. TCRdb mirrors the immuneACCESS table, restricted to in-frame sequences. Some clones are absent from its copies; in checked studies, under half trace to an unresolved V gene, and the reason for the others is unknown. D and trimming come from the DNA, and the V and J calls and clone size come from that table. Present in this sample are some 49,000 clones, approximately 95% of which were seen just once. Approximately 8.1% of the sample goes to the ten largest clones. The donors were included in the validation cohort of 90 to 150 subjects, a group kept apart from the roughly 700-subject first cohort.

Material: PBMCs. This sequence uses TRBV5-1 and TRBJ2-2, with TRBD2 as a weak D call on 6 bases. This receptor was taken from a woman between 18 and 29 years old in good health and CMV-seropositive. The CDR3 protein: CASSFGGLNTGELFF. The nucleotide sequence reads TGCGCCAGCAGCTTCGGGGGACTCAACACCGGGGAGCTGTTTTTT.